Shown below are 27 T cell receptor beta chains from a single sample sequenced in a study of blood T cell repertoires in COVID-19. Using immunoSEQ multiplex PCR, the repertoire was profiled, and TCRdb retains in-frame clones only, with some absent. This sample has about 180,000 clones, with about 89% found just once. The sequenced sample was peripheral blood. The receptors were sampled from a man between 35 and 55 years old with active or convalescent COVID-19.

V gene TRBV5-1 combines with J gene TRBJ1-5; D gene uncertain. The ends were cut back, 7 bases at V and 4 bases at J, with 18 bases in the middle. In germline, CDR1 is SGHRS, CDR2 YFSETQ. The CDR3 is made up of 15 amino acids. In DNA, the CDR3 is TGCGCCAGCCCCTGGAGTCAGAATCGGAATCAGCCCCAGCATTTT. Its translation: CASPWSQNRNQPQHF.

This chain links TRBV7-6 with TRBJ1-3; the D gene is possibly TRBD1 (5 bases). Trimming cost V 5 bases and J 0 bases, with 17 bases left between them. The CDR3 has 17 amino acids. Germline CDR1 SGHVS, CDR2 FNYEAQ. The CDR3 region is CASSPQTATFSGNTIYF. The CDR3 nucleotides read TGTGCCAGCAGCCCCCAGACAGCAACTTTCTCTGGAAACACCATATATTTT.

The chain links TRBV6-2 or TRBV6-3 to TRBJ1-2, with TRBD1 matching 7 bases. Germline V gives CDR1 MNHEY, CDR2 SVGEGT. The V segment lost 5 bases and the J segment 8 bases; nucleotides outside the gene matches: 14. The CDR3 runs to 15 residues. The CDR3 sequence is CASSQASVGGGGYTF. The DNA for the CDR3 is TGTGCCAGCAGTCAAGCGTCGGTAGGGGGCGGCGGCTACACCTTC.

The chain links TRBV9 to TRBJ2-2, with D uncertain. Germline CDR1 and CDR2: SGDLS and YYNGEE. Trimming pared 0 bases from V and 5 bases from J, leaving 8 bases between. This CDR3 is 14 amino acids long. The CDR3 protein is CASSVGWQTGELFF. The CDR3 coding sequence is TGTGCCAGCAGCGTAGGGTGGCAGACCGGGGAGCTGTTTTTT.

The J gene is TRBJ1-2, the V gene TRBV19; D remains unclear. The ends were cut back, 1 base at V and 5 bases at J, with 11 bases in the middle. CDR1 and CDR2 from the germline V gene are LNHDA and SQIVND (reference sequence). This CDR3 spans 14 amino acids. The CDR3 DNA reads TGTGCCAGTAGTATAGGAAACAGCCTTTATGGCTACACCTTC. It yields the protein CASSIGNSLYGYTF.

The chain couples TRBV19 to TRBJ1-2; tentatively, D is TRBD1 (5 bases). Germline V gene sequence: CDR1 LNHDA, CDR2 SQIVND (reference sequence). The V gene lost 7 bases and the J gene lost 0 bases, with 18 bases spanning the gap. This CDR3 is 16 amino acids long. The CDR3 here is CASTIRVDIANYGYTF. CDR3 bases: TGTGCCAGTACAATCAGGGTGGATATAGCTAACTATGGCTACACCTTC. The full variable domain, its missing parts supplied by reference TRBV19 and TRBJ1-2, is DGGITQSPKYLFRKEGQNVTLSCEQNLNHDAMYWYRQDPGQGLRLIYYSQIVNDFQKGDIAEGYSVSREKKESFPLTVTSAQKNPTAFYLCASTIRVDIANYGYTFGSGTRLTVV.

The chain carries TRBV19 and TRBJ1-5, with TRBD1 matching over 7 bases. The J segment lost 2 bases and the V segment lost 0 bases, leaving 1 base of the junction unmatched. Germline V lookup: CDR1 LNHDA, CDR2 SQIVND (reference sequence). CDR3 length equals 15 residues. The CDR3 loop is CASSIDTGGNQPQHF. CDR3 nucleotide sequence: TGTGCCAGTAGTATAGACACAGGGGGCAATCAGCCCCAGCATTTT. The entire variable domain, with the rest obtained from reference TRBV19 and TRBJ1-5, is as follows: DGGITQSPKYLFRKEGQNVTLSCEQNLNHDAMYWYRQDPGQGLRLIYYSQIVNDFQKGDIAEGYSVSREKKESFPLTVTSAQKNPTAFYLCASSIDTGGNQPQHFGDGTRLSIL.

CDR3 region: CASSLYRGLSETQYF. The CDR3 nucleotides are TGTGCCAGCAGTTTGTACAGGGGGCTTTCAGAGACCCAGTACTTC. The rearrangement uses TRBV6-5 and TRBJ2-5, with TRBD1 identical over 9 bases. CDR1 and CDR2 (germline): MNHEY, SVGAGI. The CDR3 is 15 amino acids. Germline trimming cut 4 bases from V and 4 bases from J; bases unmatched to any gene: 7.

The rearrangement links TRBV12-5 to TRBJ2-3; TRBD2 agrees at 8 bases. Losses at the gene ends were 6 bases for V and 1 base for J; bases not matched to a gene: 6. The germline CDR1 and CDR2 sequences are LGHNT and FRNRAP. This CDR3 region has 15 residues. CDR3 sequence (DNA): TGTGCTAGTGGCCAGCGGGGGCGAGGCACAGATACGCAGTATTTT. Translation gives CASGQRGRGTDTQYF.

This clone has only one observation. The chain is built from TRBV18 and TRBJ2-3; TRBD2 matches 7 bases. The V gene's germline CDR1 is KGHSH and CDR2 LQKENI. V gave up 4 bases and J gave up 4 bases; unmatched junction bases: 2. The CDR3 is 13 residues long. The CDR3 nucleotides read TGTGCCAGCTCACAGGGGAGGGCAGATACGCAGTATTTT. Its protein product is CASSQGRADTQYF.

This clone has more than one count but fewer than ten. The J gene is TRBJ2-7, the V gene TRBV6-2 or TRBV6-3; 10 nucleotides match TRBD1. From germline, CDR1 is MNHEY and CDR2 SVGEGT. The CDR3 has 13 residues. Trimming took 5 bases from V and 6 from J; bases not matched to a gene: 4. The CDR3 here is CASSRGTGAEQYF. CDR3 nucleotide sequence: TGTGCCAGCAGTAGAGGGACAGGGGCCGAGCAGTACTTC.

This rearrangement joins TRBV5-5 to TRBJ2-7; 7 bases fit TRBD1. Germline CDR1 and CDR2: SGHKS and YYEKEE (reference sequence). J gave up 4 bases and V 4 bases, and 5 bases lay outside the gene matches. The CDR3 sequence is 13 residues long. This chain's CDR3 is CASSGMDRYEQYF. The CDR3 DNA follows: TGTGCCAGCAGCGGGATGGACAGGTACGAGCAGTACTTC. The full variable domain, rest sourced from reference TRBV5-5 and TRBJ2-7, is DAGVTQSPTHLIKTRGQQVTLRCSPISGHKSVSWYQQVLGQGPQFIFQYYEKEERGRGNFPDRFSARQFPNYSSELNVNALLLGDSALYLCASSGMDRYEQYFGPGTRLTVT.

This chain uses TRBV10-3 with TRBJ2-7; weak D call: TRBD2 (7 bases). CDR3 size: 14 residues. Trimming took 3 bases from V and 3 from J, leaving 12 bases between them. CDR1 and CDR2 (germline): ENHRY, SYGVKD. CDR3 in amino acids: CAISDRGGHYEQYF. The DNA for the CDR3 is TGTGCCATCAGTGATAGGGGGGGGCACTACGAGCAGTACTTC.

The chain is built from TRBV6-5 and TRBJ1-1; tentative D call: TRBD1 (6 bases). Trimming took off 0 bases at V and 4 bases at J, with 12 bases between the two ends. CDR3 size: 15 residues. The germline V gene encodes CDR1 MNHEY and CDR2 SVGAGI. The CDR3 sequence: CASSYSRGLATEAFF. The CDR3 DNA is TGTGCCAGCAGTTACTCAAGGGGGTTGGCCACTGAAGCTTTCTTT.

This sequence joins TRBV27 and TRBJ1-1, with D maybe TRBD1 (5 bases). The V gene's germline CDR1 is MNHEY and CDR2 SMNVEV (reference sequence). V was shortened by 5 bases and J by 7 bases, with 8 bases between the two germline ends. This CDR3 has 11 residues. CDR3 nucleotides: TGTGCCAGCAGTGGCGGGGGTGAAGCTTTCTTT. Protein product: CASSGGGEAFF.

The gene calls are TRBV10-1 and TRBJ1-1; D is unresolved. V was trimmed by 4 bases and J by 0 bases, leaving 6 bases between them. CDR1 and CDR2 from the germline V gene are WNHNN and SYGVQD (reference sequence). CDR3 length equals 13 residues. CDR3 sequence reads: CASSGPMNTEAFF. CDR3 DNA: TGCGCCAGCAGTGGGCCCATGAACACTGAAGCTTTCTTT.

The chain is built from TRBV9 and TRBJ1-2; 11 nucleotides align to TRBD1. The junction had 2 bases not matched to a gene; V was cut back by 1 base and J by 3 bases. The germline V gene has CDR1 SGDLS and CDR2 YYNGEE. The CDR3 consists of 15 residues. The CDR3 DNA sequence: TGTGCCAGCAGCGTACGGGGACAGGGGGACTATGGCTACACCTTC. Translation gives CASSVRGQGDYGYTF.

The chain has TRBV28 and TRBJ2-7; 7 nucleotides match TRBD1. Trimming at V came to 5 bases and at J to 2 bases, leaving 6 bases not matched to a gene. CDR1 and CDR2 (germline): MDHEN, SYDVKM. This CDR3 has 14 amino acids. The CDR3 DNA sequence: TGTGCCAGCAGTCCCACCGGGACAGCCTACGAGCAGTACTTC. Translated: CASSPTGTAYEQYF.

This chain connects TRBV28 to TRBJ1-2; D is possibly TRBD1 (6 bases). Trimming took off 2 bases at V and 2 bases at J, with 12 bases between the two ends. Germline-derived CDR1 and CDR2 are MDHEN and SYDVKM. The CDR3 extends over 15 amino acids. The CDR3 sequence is CASSLAGDPNYGYTF. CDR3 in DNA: TGTGCCAGCAGTTTAGCAGGGGACCCCAACTATGGCTACACCTTC.

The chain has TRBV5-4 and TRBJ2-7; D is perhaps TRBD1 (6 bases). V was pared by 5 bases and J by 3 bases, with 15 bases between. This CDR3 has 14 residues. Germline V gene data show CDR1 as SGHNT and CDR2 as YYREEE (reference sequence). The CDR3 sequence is CASSEQGLDYEQYF. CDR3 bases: TGTGCCAGCAGTGAACAGGGCTTGGACTACGAGCAGTACTTC.

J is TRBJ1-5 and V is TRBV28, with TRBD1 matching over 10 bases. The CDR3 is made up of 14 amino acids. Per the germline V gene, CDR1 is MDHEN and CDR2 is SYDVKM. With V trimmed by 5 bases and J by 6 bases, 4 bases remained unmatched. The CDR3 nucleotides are TGTGCCAGCAGTCGGACAGGGGGAGGTCAGCCCCAGCATTTT. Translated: CASSRTGGGQPQHF. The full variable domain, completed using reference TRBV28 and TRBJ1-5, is DVKVTQSSRYLVKRTGEKVFLECVQDMDHENMFWYRQDPGLGLRLIYFSYDVKMKEKGDIPEGYSVSREKKERFSLILESASTNQTSMYLCASSRTGGGQPQHFGDGTRLSIL.

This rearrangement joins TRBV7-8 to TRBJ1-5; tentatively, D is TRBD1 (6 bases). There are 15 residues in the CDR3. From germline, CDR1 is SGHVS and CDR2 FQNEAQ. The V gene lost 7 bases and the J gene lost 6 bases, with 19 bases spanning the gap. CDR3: CASTKERQGTQPQHF. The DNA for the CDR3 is TGTGCCAGCACCAAGGAACGGCAGGGGACTCAGCCCCAGCATTTT.

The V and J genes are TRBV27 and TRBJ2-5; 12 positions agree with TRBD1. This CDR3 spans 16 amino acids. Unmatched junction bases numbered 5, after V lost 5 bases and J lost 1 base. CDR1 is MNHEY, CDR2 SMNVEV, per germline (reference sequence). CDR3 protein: CASSTRDRGRQETQYF. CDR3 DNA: TGTGCCAGCAGTACGAGGGACAGGGGGCGCCAAGAGACCCAGTACTTC.

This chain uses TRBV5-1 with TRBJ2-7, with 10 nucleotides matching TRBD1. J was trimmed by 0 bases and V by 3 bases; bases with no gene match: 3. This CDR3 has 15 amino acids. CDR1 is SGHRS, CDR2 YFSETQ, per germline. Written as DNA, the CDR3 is TGCGCCAGCAGCTGGGGACAGGGGATCTCCTACGAGCAGTACTTC. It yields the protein CASSWGQGISYEQYF.

The CDR3 nucleotides read TGTGCCAGCAGCTTGGACGAGGGAACTAATGAAAAACTGTTTTTT. This codes for CASSLDEGTNEKLFF. The chain joins TRBV5-4 to TRBJ1-4; D remains ambiguous. This CDR3 has 15 amino acids. In germline, CDR1 is SGHNT, CDR2 YYREEE (reference sequence). Trimming took 0 bases from V and 1 from J, leaving 7 bases between them.

The CDR3 loop reads CASSPAGGVPEAFF. In DNA form, the CDR3 reads TGTGCCAGCAGCCCGGCAGGGGGCGTCCCCGAAGCTTTCTTT. The V call is TRBV5-8, the J call TRBJ1-1; TRBD1 matches 8 bases. V lost 4 bases to trimming and J lost 8 bases; unmatched junction nucleotides: 10. The CDR3 totals 14 residues. Germline V gene data show CDR1 as SGHTS and CDR2 as YDEGEE.

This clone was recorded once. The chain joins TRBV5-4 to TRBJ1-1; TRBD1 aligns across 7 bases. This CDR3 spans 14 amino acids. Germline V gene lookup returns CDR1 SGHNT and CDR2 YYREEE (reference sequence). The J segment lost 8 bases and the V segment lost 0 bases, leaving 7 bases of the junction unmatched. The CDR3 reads CASSLEQGLGEAFF. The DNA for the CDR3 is TGTGCCAGCAGCTTGGAACAGGGGCTGGGGGAAGCTTTCTTT.